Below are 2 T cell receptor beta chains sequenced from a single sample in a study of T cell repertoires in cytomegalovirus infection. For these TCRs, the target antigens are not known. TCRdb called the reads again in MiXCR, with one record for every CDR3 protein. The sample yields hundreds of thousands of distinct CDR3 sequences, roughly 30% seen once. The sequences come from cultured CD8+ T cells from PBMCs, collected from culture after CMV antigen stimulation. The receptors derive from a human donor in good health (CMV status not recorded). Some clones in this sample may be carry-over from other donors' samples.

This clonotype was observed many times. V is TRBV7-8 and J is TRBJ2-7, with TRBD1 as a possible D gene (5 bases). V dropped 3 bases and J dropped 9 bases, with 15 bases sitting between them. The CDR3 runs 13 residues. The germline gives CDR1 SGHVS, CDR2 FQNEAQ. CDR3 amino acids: CASSLEGVIMQYV. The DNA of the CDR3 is TGTGCCAGCAGCTTGGAAGGGGTAATAATGCAGTACGTC.

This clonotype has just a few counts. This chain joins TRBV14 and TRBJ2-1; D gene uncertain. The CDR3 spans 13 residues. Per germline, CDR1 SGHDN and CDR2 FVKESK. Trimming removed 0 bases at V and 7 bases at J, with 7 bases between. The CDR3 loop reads CASSQEGINEQFF. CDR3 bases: TGTGCCAGCAGCCAAGAGGGGATTAATGAGCAGTTCTTC.